The 20 T cell receptor beta chains below come from one sample, sequenced in a study of CD8+ T cells in alopecia areata. cDNA serving as the sequencing template came from extracted, reverse transcribed RNA. The table came from immunoSEQ multiplex PCR; TCRdb's copy has only in-frame clones and leaves some out. The repertoire includes about 200,000 clones, around three fifths of them detected once, and around 5% sits in the top ten. The sample comprised CD8+ T cells sorted from blood. The origin of the receptors is a human donor in good health.

This clone is a singleton in its sample. This chain uses TRBV7-2 with TRBJ2-7, with D hard to call. The germline V gene encodes CDR1 SGHTA and CDR2 FQGNSA. The CDR3 runs to 13 residues. V was cut by 6 bases and J by 0 bases, with 9 bases left in between. The CDR3 sequence is CASRGKTSYEQYF. In DNA, the CDR3 is TGTGCCAGCAGGGGAAAAACCTCCTACGAGCAGTACTTC.

This chain joins TRBV29-1 and TRBJ2-1; the D gene is possibly TRBD1 (6 bases). The CDR3 runs 13 residues. V was pared by 6 bases and J by 1 base, with 10 bases between. From germline, CDR1 is SQVTM and CDR2 ANQGSEA. The CDR3 loop is CSVTTGSYNEQFF. CDR3 DNA sequence: TGCAGCGTCACCACAGGGTCCTACAATGAGCAGTTCTTC.

The genes are TRBV29-1 and TRBJ2-1; 8 bases fit TRBD2. The CDR3 runs 16 residues. Germline loops: CDR1 SQVTM, CDR2 ANQGSEA. V lost 6 bases to trimming and J lost 3 bases; unmatched junction nucleotides: 13. This chain's CDR3 is CSVEYGGAGIYNEQFF. CDR3 sequence (DNA): TGCAGCGTGGAATACGGGGGGGCCGGTATCTACAATGAGCAGTTCTTC.

The V and J genes are TRBV11-2 and TRBJ1-2, with 9 bases matching TRBD1. J lost 4 bases, V lost 5 bases, and 5 bases had no gene match. CDR1 and CDR2 from the germline V gene are SGHAT and FQNNGV. The CDR3 extends over 14 amino acids. DNA of the CDR3: TGTGCCAGCAGCCCGACAGGGGGAGGCTATGGCTACACCTTC. It yields the protein CASSPTGGGYGYTF.

The chain joins TRBV29-1 to TRBJ2-1, with 10 bases matching TRBD1. CDR3 length equals 14 residues. The V gene end was trimmed by 6 bases and the J gene end by 2 bases; junction bases not matched to a gene: 4. CDR1 SQVTM and CDR2 ANQGSEA come from the germline V gene. The CDR3: CSVIGTGAYNEQFF. The CDR3 DNA reads TGCAGCGTAATCGGGACAGGGGCCTACAATGAGCAGTTCTTC.

The rearrangement joins TRBV5-1 to TRBJ2-3; 7 positions agree with TRBD1. Germline-derived CDR1 and CDR2 are SGHRS and YFSETQ. The CDR3 is made up of 13 amino acids. Germline trimming cut 2 bases from V and 6 bases from J; bases unmatched to any gene: 3. The CDR3 reads CASSLLGGDTQYF. In nucleotides, the CDR3 is TGCGCCAGCAGCTTACTAGGGGGCGATACGCAGTATTTT.

V gene TRBV5-1 combines with J gene TRBJ2-7; D is possibly TRBD2 (6 bases). Germline V gene lookup returns CDR1 SGHRS and CDR2 YFSETQ. This CDR3 has 14 amino acids. V was cut by 3 bases and J by 4 bases, with 14 bases left in between. The CDR3 DNA sequence: TGCGCCAGCAGCTGGGGAGGAGGGGAGTACGAGCAGTACTTC. It translates to CASSWGGGEYEQYF.

Only a few counts were recorded for this clone. This chain uses TRBV4-1 with TRBJ1-5; no clear D. Germline V gene lookup returns CDR1 MGHRA and CDR2 YSYEKL. V gave up 3 bases and J gave up 3 bases, with 21 bases separating them. The CDR3 is 18 residues long. This CDR3 reads CASSHPPSAAGDNQPQHF. The CDR3 DNA sequence: TGCGCCAGCAGCCATCCTCCCTCGGCCGCGGGCGACAATCAGCCCCAGCATTTT.

The chain links TRBV15 to TRBJ1-5; no clear D gene. V was trimmed by 6 bases and J by 0 bases, leaving 9 bases between them. Germline lookup yields CDR1 LNHNV and CDR2 YYDKDF (reference sequence). The CDR3 has 14 amino acids. In DNA, the CDR3 is TGTGCCACCAGTGAAAGGGATAGCAATCAGCCCCAGCATTTT. It encodes CATSERDSNQPQHF.

The V call is TRBV2, the J call TRBJ2-3, with 9 bases aligning to TRBD1. The germline V gene encodes CDR1 SNHLY and CDR2 FYNNEI. Trimming took 9 bases from V and 2 from J; bases not matched to a gene: 12. The CDR3 runs to 16 residues. CDR3 protein: CARTDRGPVPTDTQYF. The CDR3 nucleotides read TGTGCCAGGACGGACAGGGGCCCAGTTCCCACAGATACGCAGTATTTT.

The gene calls are TRBV27 and TRBJ2-4; the D is unclear. The CDR3 totals 14 residues. CDR1 and CDR2 (germline): MNHEY, SMNVEV (reference sequence). Trimming pared 6 bases from V and 4 bases from J, leaving 13 bases between. In DNA form, the CDR3 reads TGTGCCAGCAGCCCACTCGGTTGGAAAAACATTCAGTACTTC. Protein product: CASSPLGWKNIQYF.

This clone was counted between two and nine times. The genes are TRBV27 and TRBJ1-1; unclear D gene. Trimming pared 2 bases from V and 5 bases from J, leaving 27 bases between. CDR3 length: 19 residues. CDR1 MNHEY and CDR2 SMNVEV come from the germline V gene (reference sequence). CDR3 sequence: CASSLVNLSGRGRSTEAFF. The CDR3 region has the DNA TGTGCCAGCAGTTTAGTGAACCTCTCTGGCCGAGGTCGGTCAACTGAAGCTTTCTTT.

This clone was counted between two and nine times. This chain joins TRBV2 and TRBJ2-7; no clear D. The CDR3 is 13 amino acids. Trimming stripped 1 base from V and 4 bases from J, with 8 bases between. Germline CDR1 reads SNHLY; CDR2 reads FYNNEI. In DNA form, the CDR3 reads TGTGCCAGCAGTGAAGGGGTAAAATACGAGCAGTACTTC. Protein: CASSEGVKYEQYF.

The chain carries TRBV4-1 and TRBJ1-1; D not resolved. The CDR3 extends over 15 amino acids. The germline V gene encodes CDR1 MGHRA and CDR2 YSYEKL. The ends were cut back, 4 bases at V and 6 bases at J, with 18 bases in the middle. The CDR3 nucleotides read TGCGCCAGCAGCCCTCTTAGACGGGGAGACTCTGAAGCTTTCTTT. It codes for CASSPLRRGDSEAFF.

There are a few counts of this clone. The genes are TRBV29-1 and TRBJ2-7; 8 bases align to TRBD2. CDR1 and CDR2 (germline): SQVTM, ANQGSEA. J was trimmed by 6 bases and V by 6 bases; bases with no gene match: 7. This CDR3 spans 12 amino acids. The CDR3 spells CSVTGGSGEQYF. As DNA, the CDR3 is TGCAGCGTCACGGGGGGGTCGGGCGAGCAGTACTTC.

This clone occurred once. This sequence joins TRBV4-1 and TRBJ2-3; 9 nucleotides match TRBD2. V was pared by 0 bases and J by 2 bases, with 6 bases of the junction left unmatched. Germline CDR1 reads MGHRA; CDR2 reads YSYEKL. This CDR3 has 17 amino acids. The CDR3 nucleotides are TGCGCCAGCAGCCAAGATCAACCTAGCGGGGTCACAGATACGCAGTATTTT. It codes for CASSQDQPSGVTDTQYF.

The chain combines TRBV30 with TRBJ1-2, with D possibly TRBD1 on 5 matching bases. This CDR3 spans 13 amino acids. The V and J ends lost 3 bases and 4 bases respectively, with 12 bases between them. From germline, CDR1 is GTSNPN and CDR2 SVGIG (reference sequence). As DNA, the CDR3 is TGTGCCTGGAGGGAAGGGGCTAGCTATGGCTACACCTTC. Residues: CAWREGASYGYTF.

The chain combines TRBV13 with TRBJ1-1, with a possible D match to TRBD1 (6 bases). Germline CDR1 and CDR2: PRHDT and FYEKMQ (reference sequence). V was cut by 0 bases and J by 0 bases, with 8 bases left in between. CDR3 length: 15 residues. The CDR3 protein is CASSLGGGLNTEAFF. CDR3 coding DNA: TGTGCCAGCAGCTTAGGAGGGGGACTGAACACTGAAGCTTTCTTT. Together with reference TRBV13 and TRBJ1-1, the CDR3 gives the full variable domain: AAGVIQSPRHLIKEKRETATLKCYPIPRHDTVYWYQQGPGQDPQFLISFYEKMQSDKGSIPDRFSAQQFSDYHSELNMSSLELGDSALYFCASSLGGGLNTEAFFGQGTRLTVV.

This chain connects TRBV29-1 to TRBJ1-2; maybe TRBD1 (5 bases). V lost 3 bases, J lost 7 bases, and 12 bases lay in between. Per germline, CDR1 SQVTM and CDR2 ANQGSEA. The CDR3 runs 12 residues. CDR3 DNA: TGCAGCGTTGAGCAGGGATCCGGTGGCTACACCTTC. Protein sequence: CSVEQGSGGYTF.

In its sample, this clone was seen a few times. The rearrangement links TRBV5-1 to TRBJ1-1; 9 bases line up with TRBD1. This CDR3 has 17 amino acids. CDR1 and CDR2 (germline): SGHRS, YFSETQ. The junction had 18 bases not matched to a gene; V was cut back by 4 bases and J by 8 bases. CDR3 coding DNA: TGCGCCAGCAGCCTCTTAGGACAGGGGTACATCAACTTCGAAGCTTTCTTT. Translation gives CASSLLGQGYINFEAFF.